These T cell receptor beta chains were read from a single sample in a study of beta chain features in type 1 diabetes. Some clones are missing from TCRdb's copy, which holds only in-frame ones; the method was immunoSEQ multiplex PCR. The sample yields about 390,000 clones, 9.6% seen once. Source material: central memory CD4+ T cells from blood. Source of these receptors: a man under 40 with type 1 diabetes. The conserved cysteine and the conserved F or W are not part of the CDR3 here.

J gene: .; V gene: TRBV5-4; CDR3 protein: ASSLSTSGRLTGELF
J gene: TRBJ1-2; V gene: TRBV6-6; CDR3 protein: ASSLTGNYGYT
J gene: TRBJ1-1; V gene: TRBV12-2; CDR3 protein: ASRLSPSGMNTEAF
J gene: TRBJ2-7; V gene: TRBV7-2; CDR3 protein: ASSAGAYEQY
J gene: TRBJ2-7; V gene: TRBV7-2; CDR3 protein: ASSLDYRHYEQY
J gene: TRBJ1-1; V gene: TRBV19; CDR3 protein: ASSSQVRTEAF
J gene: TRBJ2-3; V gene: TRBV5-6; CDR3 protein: ASSLGDGGRLDTQY
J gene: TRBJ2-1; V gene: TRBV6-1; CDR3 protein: ASRLAGTYNEQF
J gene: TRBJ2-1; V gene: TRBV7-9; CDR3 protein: ASSLVGGNEQF
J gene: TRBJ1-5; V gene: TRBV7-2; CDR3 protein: ASSNSAEPQH
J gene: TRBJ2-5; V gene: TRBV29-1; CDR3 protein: SAGGGLSETQY
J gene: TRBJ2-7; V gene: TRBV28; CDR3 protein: ASRPSPTAEQY
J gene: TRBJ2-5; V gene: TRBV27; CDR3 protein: ASSSRVRETQY
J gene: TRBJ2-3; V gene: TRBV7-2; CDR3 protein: ASSSQTGGGTDTQY
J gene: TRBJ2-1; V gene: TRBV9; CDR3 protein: ASSVEAGGVYNEQF
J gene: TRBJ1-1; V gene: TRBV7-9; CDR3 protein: ASSLTGGTAF
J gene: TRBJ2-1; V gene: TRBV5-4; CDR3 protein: ASSQGLAGGRNEQF
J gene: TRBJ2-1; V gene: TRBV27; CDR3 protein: ASSNPGTYNEQF
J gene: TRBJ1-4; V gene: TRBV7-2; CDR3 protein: ASSPRAEEKLF
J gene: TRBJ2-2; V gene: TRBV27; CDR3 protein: ASSTRDRGGTGELF
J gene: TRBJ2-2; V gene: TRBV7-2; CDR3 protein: ASSLTGWNGELF
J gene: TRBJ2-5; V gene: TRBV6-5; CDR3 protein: ASSAASGRGETQY
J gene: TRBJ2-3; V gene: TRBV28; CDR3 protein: ASSRPGDTQY
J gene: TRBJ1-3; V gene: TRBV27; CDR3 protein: ASGLTGFAGNTIY
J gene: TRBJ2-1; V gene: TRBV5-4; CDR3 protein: ASWGRGLKQF
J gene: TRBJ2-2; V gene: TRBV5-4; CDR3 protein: ASSNGQGYTGELF
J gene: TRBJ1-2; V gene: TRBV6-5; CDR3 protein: ASRRTGLTYGYT